This T cell receptor beta chain was captured by sequencing in a study of radiotherapy plus CTLA-4 blockade in lung cancer. Findings and limits, study-wide: Interferon-beta, together with early blood T cell clone dynamics, reportedly best predicted response. Following radiotherapy plus ipilimumab, tumor-derived TCR clones expanded in the blood.

Participants had chemo-refractory metastatic non-small-cell lung cancer and were treated with focal radiation plus ipilimumab CTLA-4 blockade. Assay: immunoSEQ multiplex PCR; the TCRdb copy retains only in-frame clones and omits some. The sample holds approximately 77,000 clones; approximately 80% are singletons and the top ten take about 0.79%. V shed 4 bases and J shed 4 bases, with 10 bases lying between them. The CDR3 spans 13 residues. Germline V gene lookup returns CDR1 MNHNS and CDR2 SASEGT. As to this clone: Its antigen is currently unknown. Additional DNA sequences in this sample encode the identical CDR3.

This sequence originates from a human donor with non-small cell lung cancer who had stable disease on radiotherapy plus ipilimumab. The sequenced sample was peripheral blood, obtained from a patient treated with radiotherapy plus ipilimumab. The chain links TRBV6-1 to TRBJ2-5; no clear D. DNA of the CDR3: TGTGCCAGCAGTGTTGGGGTAAGAGAGACCCAGTACTTC. It yields the protein CASSVGVRETQYF.